The clone carrying this T cell receptor beta chain was seen a handful of times. Each CDR3 protein gets one entry after TCRdb re-called the RT-PCR reads with MiXCR. The sample has 800,000 to 1,000,000 distinct CDR3 sequences, 15% to 20% seen once; the top ten hold around 6%. The data belong to a study of patients and donors after allogeneic stem cell transplantation. The CDR3 is made up of 13 amino acids. Trimming took 6 bases from V and 5 from J, leaving 14 bases between them. The chain links TRBV12-3 or TRBV12-4 to TRBJ2-7; no reliable D call. This TCR was sampled from a human donor who was either an allogeneic HSCT recipient or a stem cell or donor lymphocyte infusion donor (not recorded which). It is not recorded whose cells these are; they may come from a transplant donor. Source material: blood, either unsorted or a sorted T cell fraction (not recorded which). CDR3 in amino acids: CASSFPPGHEQYF. CDR3 coding DNA: TGTGCCAGCAGCTTTCCTCCCGGCCACGAGCAGTACTTC.